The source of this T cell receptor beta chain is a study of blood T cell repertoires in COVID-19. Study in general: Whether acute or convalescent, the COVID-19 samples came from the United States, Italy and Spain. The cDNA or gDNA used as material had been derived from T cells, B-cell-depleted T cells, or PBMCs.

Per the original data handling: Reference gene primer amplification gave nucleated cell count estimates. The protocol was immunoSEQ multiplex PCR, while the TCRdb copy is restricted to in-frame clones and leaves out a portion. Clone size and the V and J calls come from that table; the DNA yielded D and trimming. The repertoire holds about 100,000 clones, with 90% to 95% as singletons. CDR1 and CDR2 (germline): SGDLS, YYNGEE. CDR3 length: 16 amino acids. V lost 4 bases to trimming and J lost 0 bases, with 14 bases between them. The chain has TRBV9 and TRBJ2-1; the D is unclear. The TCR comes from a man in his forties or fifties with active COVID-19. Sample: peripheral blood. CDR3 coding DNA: TGTGCCAGCAGCCCTGGGTGGGCCGGCTCCTACAATGAGCAGTTCTTC. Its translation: CASSPGWAGSYNEQFF. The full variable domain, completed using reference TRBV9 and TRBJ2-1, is DSGVTQTPKHLITATGQRVTLRCSPRSGDLSVYWYQQSLDQGLQFLIQYYNGEERAKGNILERFSAQQFPDLHSELNLSSLELGDSALYFCASSPGWAGSYNEQFFGPGTRLTVL.